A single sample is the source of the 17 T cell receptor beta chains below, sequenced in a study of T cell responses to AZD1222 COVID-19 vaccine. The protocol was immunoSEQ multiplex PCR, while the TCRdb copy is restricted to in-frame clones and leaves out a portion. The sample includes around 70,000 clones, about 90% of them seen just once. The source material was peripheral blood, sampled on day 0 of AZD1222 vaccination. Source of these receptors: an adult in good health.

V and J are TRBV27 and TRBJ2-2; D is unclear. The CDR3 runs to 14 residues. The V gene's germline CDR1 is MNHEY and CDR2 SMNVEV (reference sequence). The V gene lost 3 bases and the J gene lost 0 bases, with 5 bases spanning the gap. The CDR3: CASSLGANTGELFF. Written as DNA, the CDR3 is TGTGCCAGCAGTTTGGGCGCGAACACCGGGGAGCTGTTTTTT.

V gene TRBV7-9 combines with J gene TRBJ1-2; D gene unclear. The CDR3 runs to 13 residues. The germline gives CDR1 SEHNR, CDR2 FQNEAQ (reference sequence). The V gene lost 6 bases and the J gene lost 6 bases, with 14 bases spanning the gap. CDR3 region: CASSLREVDGYTF. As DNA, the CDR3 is TGTGCCAGCAGTTTACGGGAGGTGGATGGCTACACCTTC.

The CDR3 here is CASSLSDAFRDYSTDTQYF. In nucleotides, the CDR3 is TGTGCCAGCAGCTTATCGGACGCCTTTCGCGATTATAGCACAGATACGCAGTATTTT. The V call is TRBV7-8, the J call TRBJ2-3; D unresolved. Germline V gives CDR1 SGHVS, CDR2 FQNEAQ. The V and J ends lost 2 bases and 0 bases respectively, with 21 bases between them. The CDR3 is 19 amino acids.

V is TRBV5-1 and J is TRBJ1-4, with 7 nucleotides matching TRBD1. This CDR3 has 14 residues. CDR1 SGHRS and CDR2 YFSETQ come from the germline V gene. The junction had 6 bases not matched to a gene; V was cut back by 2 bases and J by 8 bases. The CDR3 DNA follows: TGCGCCAGCAGCTTACAGGGGAGTGGGGAAAAACTGTTTTTT. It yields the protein CASSLQGSGEKLFF.

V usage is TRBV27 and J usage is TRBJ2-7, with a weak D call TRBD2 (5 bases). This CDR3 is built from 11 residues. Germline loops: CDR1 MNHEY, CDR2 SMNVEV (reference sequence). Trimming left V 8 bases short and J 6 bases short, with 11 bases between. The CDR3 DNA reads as TGTGCCAGCGGAAGACTAAGCGAGCAGTACTTC. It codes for CASGRLSEQYF.

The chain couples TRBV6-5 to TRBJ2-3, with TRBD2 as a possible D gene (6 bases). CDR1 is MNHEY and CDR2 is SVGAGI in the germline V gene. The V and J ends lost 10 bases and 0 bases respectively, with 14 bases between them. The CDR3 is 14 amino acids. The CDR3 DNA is TGTGCCAACGTCCAGGGAGGAAGCACAGATACGCAGTATTTT. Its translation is CANVQGGSTDTQYF.

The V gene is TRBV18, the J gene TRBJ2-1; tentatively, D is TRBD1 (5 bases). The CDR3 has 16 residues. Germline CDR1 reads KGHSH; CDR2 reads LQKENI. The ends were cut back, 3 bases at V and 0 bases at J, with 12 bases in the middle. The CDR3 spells CASSPRQQSSYNEQFF. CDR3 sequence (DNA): TGTGCCAGCTCACCGAGACAGCAGAGCTCCTACAATGAGCAGTTCTTC.

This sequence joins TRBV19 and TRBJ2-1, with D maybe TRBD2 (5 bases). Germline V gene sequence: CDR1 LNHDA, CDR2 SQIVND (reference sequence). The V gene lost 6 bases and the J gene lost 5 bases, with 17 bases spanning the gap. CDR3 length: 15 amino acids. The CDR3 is CASSRWETTNNEQFF. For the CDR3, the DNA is TGTGCCAGTAGCCGCTGGGAGACTACTAACAATGAGCAGTTCTTC.

CDR3 protein: CASSPGDTQYF. Written as DNA, the CDR3 is TGTGCCAGCTCACCGGGGGATACGCAGTATTTT. The chain has TRBV18 and TRBJ2-3; D not resolved. CDR3 length equals 11 residues. Germline V CDR1 and CDR2: KGHSH, LQKENI. The V and J ends lost 3 bases and 6 bases respectively, with 4 bases between them. Full variable domain (rest looked up from reference TRBV18 and TRBJ2-3): NAGVMQNPRHLVRRRGQEARLRCSPMKGHSHVYWYRQLPEEGLKFMVYLQKENIIDESGMPKERFSAEFPKEGPSILRIQQVVRGDSAAYFCASSPGDTQYFGPGTRLTVL.

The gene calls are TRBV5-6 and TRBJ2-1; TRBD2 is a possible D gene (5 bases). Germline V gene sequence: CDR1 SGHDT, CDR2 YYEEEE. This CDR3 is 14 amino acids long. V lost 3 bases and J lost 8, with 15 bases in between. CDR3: CASSSRRGPDEQFF. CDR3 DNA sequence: TGTGCCAGCAGCTCGAGGCGAGGGCCGGATGAGCAGTTCTTC.

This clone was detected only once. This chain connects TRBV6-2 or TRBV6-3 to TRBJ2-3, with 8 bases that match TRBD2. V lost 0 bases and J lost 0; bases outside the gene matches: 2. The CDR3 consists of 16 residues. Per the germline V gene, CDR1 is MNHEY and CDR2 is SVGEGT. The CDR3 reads CASSYSPGGSTDTQYF. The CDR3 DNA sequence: TGTGCCAGCAGTTACTCTCCGGGAGGGAGCACAGATACGCAGTATTTT.

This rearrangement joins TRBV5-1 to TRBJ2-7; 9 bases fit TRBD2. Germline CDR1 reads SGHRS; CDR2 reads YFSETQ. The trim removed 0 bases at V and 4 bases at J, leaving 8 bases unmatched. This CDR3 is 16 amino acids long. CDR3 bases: TGCGCCAGCAGCTTGGCCCCTAGCGGGAAAGCATACGAGCAGTACTTC. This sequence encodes CASSLAPSGKAYEQYF.

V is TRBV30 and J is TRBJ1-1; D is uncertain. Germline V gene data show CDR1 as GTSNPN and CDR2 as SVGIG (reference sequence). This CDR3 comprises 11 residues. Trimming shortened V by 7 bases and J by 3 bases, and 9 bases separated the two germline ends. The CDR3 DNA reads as TGTGCCTTTACAGAGGACACTGAAGCTTTCTTT. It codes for CAFTEDTEAFF.

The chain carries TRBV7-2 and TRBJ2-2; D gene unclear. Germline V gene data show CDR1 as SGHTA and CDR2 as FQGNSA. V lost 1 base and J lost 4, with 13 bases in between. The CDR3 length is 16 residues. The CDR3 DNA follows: TGTGCCAGCAGCTTAGGGTCCAGGACCACCACCGGGGAGCTGTTTTTT. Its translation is CASSLGSRTTTGELFF.

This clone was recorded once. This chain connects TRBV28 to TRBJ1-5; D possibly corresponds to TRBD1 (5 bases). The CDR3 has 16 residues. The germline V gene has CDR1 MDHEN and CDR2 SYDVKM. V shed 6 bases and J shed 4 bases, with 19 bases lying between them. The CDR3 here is CASRSYGSGENQPQHF. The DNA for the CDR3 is TGTGCCAGCAGATCTTACGGTTCGGGGGAGAATCAGCCCCAGCATTTT.

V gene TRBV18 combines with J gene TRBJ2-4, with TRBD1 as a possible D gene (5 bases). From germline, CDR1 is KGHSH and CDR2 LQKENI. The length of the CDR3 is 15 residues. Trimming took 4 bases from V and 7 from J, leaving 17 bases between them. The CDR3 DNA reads TGTGCCAGCTCACTAGGCTCAGGGAATGACAACATTCAGTACTTC. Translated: CASSLGSGNDNIQYF.

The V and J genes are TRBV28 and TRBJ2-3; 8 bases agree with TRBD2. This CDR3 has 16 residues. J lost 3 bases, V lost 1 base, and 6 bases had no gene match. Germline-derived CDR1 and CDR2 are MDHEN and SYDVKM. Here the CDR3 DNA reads TGTGCCAGCAGTTTATCCGGGAGGGCCGGGACAGATACGCAGTATTTT. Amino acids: CASSLSGRAGTDTQYF.